These T cell receptor beta chains were read from a single sample in a study of beta chain features in type 1 diabetes. The data were produced by immunoSEQ multiplex PCR, yet TCRdb's version contains in-frame clones alone and is incomplete. The table records some 900,000 clones, 17% of them present only once. Source material: naive CD4+ T cells from blood. The receptors were sampled from a woman aged 18-30 years in good health. The CDR3 runs from the conserved cysteine through the conserved F or W. The D gene is left open where the match is weak. The size field is filled for only some rows; it gives once, few, many or a size class.

TRBD1 . TRBJ1-1 TRBV6-4 CARKPGTGFNTEAFF TGTGCCAGAAAGCCCGGGACAGGTTTTAACACTGAAGCTTTCTTT
. . TRBJ1-5 TRBV19 CASSMESQTQPQHF TGTGCCAGTAGTATGGAGAGCCAAACTCAGCCCCAGCATTTT
. . TRBJ2-3 TRBV4-3 CASSQRGSTDTQYF TGCGCCAGCAGCCAGAGAGGAAGCACAGATACGCAGTATTTT
. few TRBJ2-7 TRBV7-6 CASSLAPGLEQYF TGTGCCAGCAGCTTAGCCCCAGGTCTCGAGCAGTACTTC
. few TRBJ2-3 TRBV28 CASSFLGESSTDTQYF TGTGCCAGCAGTTTTCTGGGAGAGAGCAGCACAGATACGCAGTATTTT
TRBD1 . TRBJ2-5 TRBV6-5 CASSAGGLETQYF TGTGCCAGCAGTGCAGGGGGCTTGGAGACCCAGTACTTC
. few TRBJ2-7 TRBV29-1 CSVGAGSYYEQYF TGCAGCGTCGGCGCAGGGTCTTACTACGAGCAGTACTTC
. . TRBJ1-1 TRBV7-2 CASRQTSWGTMNTEAFF TGTGCCAGCAGACAGACGTCGTGGGGCACAATGAACACTGAAGCTTTCTTT
. . TRBJ1-4 TRBV7-9 CASSPSGANEKLFF TGTGCCAGCAGCCCGAGTGGGGCTAATGAAAAACTGTTTTTT
. . TRBJ2-1 TRBV7-3 CASSLAAEINEQFF TGTGCCAGCAGCTTAGCAGCGGAAATCAATGAGCAGTTCTTC
TRBD2 . TRBJ2-1 TRBV7-9 CASSLPGGGYFTREQFF TGTGCCAGCAGCCTGCCGGGGGGAGGGTACTTCACACGTGAGCAGTTCTTC
TRBD2 . TRBJ2-1 TRBV6-5 CASRLGLAGGNEQFF TGTGCCAGCAGATTGGGATTAGCGGGAGGGAATGAGCAGTTCTTC
TRBD2 . TRBJ2-7 TRBV6-6 CASSYSPSGPYEQYF TGTGCCAGCAGTTACTCGCCTAGCGGACCCTACGAGCAGTACTTC
. few TRBJ2-7 TRBV6-5 CASSYKGRGYEQYF TGTGCCAGCAGTTACAAAGGCAGGGGCTACGAGCAGTACTTC
TRBD2 few TRBJ2-5 TRBV27 CASSASGRGDQYF TGTGCCAGCAGCGCAAGCGGGAGGGGGGACCAGTACTTC
TRBD2 few TRBJ2-1 TRBV19 CASSSGLAGVYNEQFF TGTGCCAGTAGTTCCGGGCTAGCGGGAGTTTACAATGAGCAGTTCTTC
. few TRBJ2-6 TRBV27 CASTRFSGANVLTF TGTGCCAGCACCAGGTTCTCTGGGGCCAACGTCCTGACTTTC
TRBD1 . TRBJ1-2 TRBV4-2 CASSQRPGQEIYGYTF TGTGCCAGCAGCCAACGACCGGGACAGGAGATTTATGGCTACACCTTC
. . TRBJ2-7 TRBV4-2 CASSQDPGAAYYEQYF TGTGCCAGCAGCCAAGACCCCGGGGCGGCCTACTACGAGCAGTACTTC
. . TRBJ1-4 TRBV2 CASRAQGNANEKLFF TGTGCCAGCAGGGCCCAGGGTAACGCTAATGAAAAACTGTTTTTT
TRBD1 . TRBJ2-1 TRBV7-9 CASNQQGATRDEQFF TGTGCCAGCAACCAACAGGGGGCGACGAGGGATGAGCAGTTCTTC
. . TRBJ2-1 TRBV12-2 CASRLGVRGQGNEQFF TGTGCAAGTCGCTTGGGAGTGCGGGGTCAGGGGAATGAGCAGTTCTTC
. . TRBJ1-1 TRBV29-1 CSVARQLNTEAFF TGCAGCGTTGCGCGACAGTTGAACACTGAAGCTTTCTTT